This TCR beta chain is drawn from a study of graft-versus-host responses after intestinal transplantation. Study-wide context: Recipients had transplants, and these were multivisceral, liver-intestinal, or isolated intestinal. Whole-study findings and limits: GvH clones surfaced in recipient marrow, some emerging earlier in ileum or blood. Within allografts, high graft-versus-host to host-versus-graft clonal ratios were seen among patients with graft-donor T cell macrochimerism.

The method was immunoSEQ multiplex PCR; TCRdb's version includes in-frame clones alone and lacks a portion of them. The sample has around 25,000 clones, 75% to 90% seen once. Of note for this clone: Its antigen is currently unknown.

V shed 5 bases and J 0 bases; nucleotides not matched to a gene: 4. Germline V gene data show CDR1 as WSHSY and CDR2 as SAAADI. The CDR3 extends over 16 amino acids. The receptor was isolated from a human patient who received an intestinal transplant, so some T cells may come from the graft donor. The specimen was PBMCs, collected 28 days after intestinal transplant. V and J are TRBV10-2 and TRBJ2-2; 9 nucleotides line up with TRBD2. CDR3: CASSRASGTNTGELFF. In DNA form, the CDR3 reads TGCGCCAGCAGTAGGGCTAGCGGGACGAACACCGGGGAGCTGTTTTTT.